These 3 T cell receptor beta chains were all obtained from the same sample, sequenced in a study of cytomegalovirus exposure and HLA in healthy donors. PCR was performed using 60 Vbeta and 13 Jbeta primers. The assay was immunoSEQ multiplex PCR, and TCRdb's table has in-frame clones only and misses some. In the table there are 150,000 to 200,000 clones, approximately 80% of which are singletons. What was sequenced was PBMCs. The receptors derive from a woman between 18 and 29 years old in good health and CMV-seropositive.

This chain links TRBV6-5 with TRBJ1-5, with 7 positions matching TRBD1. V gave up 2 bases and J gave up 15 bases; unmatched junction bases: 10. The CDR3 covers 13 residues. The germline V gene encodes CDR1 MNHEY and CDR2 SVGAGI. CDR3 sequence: CASSYTRQGLRHF. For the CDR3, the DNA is TGTGCCAGCAGTTACACAAGACAGGGCTTACGGCATTTT.

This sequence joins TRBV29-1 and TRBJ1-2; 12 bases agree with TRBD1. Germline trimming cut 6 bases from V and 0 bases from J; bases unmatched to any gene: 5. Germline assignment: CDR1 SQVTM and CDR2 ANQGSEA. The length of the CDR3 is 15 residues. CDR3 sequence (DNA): TGCAGCGTAGGGACAGGGGGCAGGCCTAACTATGGCTACACCTTC. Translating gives CSVGTGGRPNYGYTF.

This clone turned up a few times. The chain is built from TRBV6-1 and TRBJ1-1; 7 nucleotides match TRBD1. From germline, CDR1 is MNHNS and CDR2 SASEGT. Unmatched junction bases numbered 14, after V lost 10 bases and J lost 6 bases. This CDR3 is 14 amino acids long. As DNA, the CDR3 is TGTGCCACCGATGGAGGGGGCCCGGACTCTGAAGCTTTCTTT. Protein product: CATDGGGPDSEAFF.